The 30 T cell receptor beta chains listed next were all sequenced from one sample in a study of human T cells and chemical hapten exposure. TCRdb reanalysed the RACE reads using MiXCR and keeps one entry per CDR3 protein. The sample records more than 70,000 distinct CDR3 sequences, approximately 10% being singletons. Time point described: patch test 2, 6 weeks after DPC sensitization. This sample's treatment: therapeutic diphenylcyclopropenone sensitization with weekly scalp DPC. This sample comprised whole blood, obtained in connection with sensitization to the hapten diphenylcyclopropenone (DPC). Receptors were obtained from a man between 18 and 35 years old with alopecia areata. Some clones in this sample may be carry-over from other donors' samples.

The table lists this clonotype with a count of one. The rearrangement uses TRBV9 and TRBJ2-2; the D gene is possibly TRBD2 (5 bases). This CDR3 has 16 amino acids. V was pared by 2 bases and J by 4 bases, with 15 bases between. Germline V CDR1 and CDR2: SGDLS, YYNGEE. CDR3 DNA sequence: TGTGCCAGCAGCGTCCGTAGCCTAGCTTCCACCGGGGAGCTGTTTTTT. Its protein is CASSVRSLASTGELFF.

This clonotype was counted ten times or more. V gene TRBV5-6 combines with J gene TRBJ1-5; weak D call: TRBD1 (6 bases). Germline V lookup: CDR1 SGHDT, CDR2 YYEEEE. CDR3 length: 15 residues. V lost 7 bases and J lost 7, with 21 bases in between. The CDR3 DNA follows: TGTGCCAGCGCCCCGGCGGCGGGGGCCGGGCAGCCCCAGCATTTT. It codes for CASAPAAGAGQPQHF.

The rearrangement links TRBV5-1 to TRBJ2-7, with a possible D match to TRBD1 (7 bases). The CDR3 totals 14 residues. V was shortened by 3 bases and J by 0 bases, with 10 bases between the two germline ends. CDR1 and CDR2 (germline): SGHRS, YFSETQ. CDR3 nucleotide sequence: TGCGCCAGCAGCTCGGGGGACAGCTCCTACGAGCAGTACTTC. Translated: CASSSGDSSYEQYF.

The chain combines TRBV5-5 with TRBJ2-1, with D uncertain. The V and J ends lost 1 base and 7 bases respectively, with 9 bases between them. Germline CDR1 and CDR2: SGHKS and YYEKEE (reference sequence). This CDR3 region has 13 residues. The CDR3 DNA reads as TGTGCCAGCAGCTTGAGCTCGGCGAATGAGCAGTTCTTC. Protein product: CASSLSSANEQFF.

This sequence joins TRBV20-1 and TRBJ2-7; no reliable D call. Trimming shortened V by 0 bases and J by 2 bases, and 14 bases separated the two germline ends. The germline V gene has CDR1 DFQATT and CDR2 SNEGSKA (reference sequence). The CDR3 covers 15 residues. The CDR3 loop is CSARDRAEPTYEQYF. The CDR3, as DNA: TGCAGTGCTAGAGATCGGGCGGAGCCTACCTACGAGCAGTACTTC.

The rearrangement joins TRBV6-2 or TRBV6-3 to TRBJ2-7; TRBD1 agrees at 7 bases. The CDR3 runs 12 residues. Trimming removed 8 bases from V and 2 bases from J; junction bases left unmatched: 3. Germline V lookup: CDR1 MNHEY, CDR2 SVGEGT. The CDR3 region has the DNA TGTGCCAGCCGGACAGGTCCCTACGAGCAGTACTTC. Translated: CASRTGPYEQYF.

V and J are TRBV4-1 and TRBJ2-3; D may be TRBD1 (5 bases). V was cut by 4 bases and J by 6 bases, with 8 bases left in between. Germline V lookup: CDR1 MGHRA, CDR2 YSYEKL. The CDR3 length is 12 residues. This CDR3 reads CASSPGMDTQYF. CDR3 bases: TGCGCCAGCAGCCCAGGGATGGATACGCAGTATTTT.

This clonotype was observed a handful of times. The chain couples TRBV6-6 to TRBJ1-1, with 9 bases identical to TRBD1. The junction had 12 bases not matched to a gene; V was cut back by 6 bases and J by 7 bases. There are 15 residues in the CDR3. CDR1 is MNHNY, CDR2 SVGAGI, per germline (reference sequence). CDR3 sequence (DNA): TGTGCCAGCAGCCAGGACAGGGGTACGATATTTGAAGCTTTCTTT. Translating it yields CASSQDRGTIFEAFF.

This clonotype has only a few counts. This sequence joins TRBV28 and TRBJ2-3; D possibly corresponds to TRBD2 (6 bases). CDR1 is MDHEN, CDR2 SYDVKM, per germline. The CDR3 is 14 residues long. V was cut by 3 bases and J by 3 bases, with 10 bases left in between. CDR3 in DNA: TGTGCCAGCAGTTTGATCGGGGGAACAGATACGCAGTATTTT. As protein: CASSLIGGTDTQYF. The whole variable domain, remainder taken from reference TRBV28 and TRBJ2-3, is DVKVTQSSRYLVKRTGEKVFLECVQDMDHENMFWYRQDPGLGLRLIYFSYDVKMKEKGDIPEGYSVSREKKERFSLILESASTNQTSMYLCASSLIGGTDTQYFGPGTRLTVL.

The J gene is TRBJ2-5, the V gene TRBV7-2; D call uncertain. This CDR3 comprises 13 residues. CDR1 and CDR2 from the germline V gene are SGHTA and FQGNSA. Trimming pared 8 bases from V and 1 base from J, leaving 11 bases between. CDR3 in amino acids: CASADPFQETQYF. DNA for the CDR3: TGTGCCAGCGCTGATCCGTTCCAAGAGACCCAGTACTTC.

There are many counts of this clonotype. V and J are TRBV6-2 or TRBV6-3 and TRBJ2-7; 8 bases are a match to TRBD1. In germline, CDR1 is MNHEY, CDR2 SVGEGT. J lost 3 bases, V lost 4 bases, and 14 bases had no gene match. The CDR3 has 17 amino acids. The CDR3 DNA reads as TGTGCCAGCAGTTCTTTTGGGACAGGCCCGAGGGACTACGAGCAGTACTTC. Its protein is CASSSFGTGPRDYEQYF.

This clonotype occurred a few times. The rearrangement uses TRBV7-3 and TRBJ2-6; 7 nucleotides agree with TRBD1. Germline V gene lookup returns CDR1 SGHTA and CDR2 FQGTGA. This CDR3 region has 15 residues. With 5 bases clipped from V and 2 bases from J, the junction kept 3 bases outside the gene matches. In DNA form, the CDR3 reads TGTGCCAGCAGCCGGCAGGGGGCTGGGGCCAACGTCCTGACTTTC. It encodes CASSRQGAGANVLTF.

This clonotype was seen more than once but under ten times. This chain uses TRBV28 with TRBJ2-2; 8 bases align to TRBD1. J was trimmed by 3 bases and V by 5 bases; bases with no gene match: 5. Germline V lookup: CDR1 MDHEN, CDR2 SYDVKM. This CDR3 has 15 amino acids. The CDR3 DNA reads TGTGCCAGCAGTCCGCCGACAGGGGACACCGGGGAGCTGTTTTTT. Protein: CASSPPTGDTGELFF.

The V and J genes are TRBV4-3 and TRBJ2-3, with 9 bases that match TRBD2. The CDR3 totals 17 residues. V shed 2 bases and J 3 bases; nucleotides not matched to a gene: 9. Germline CDR1 LGHNA, CDR2 YSLEER. CDR3 in amino acids: CASSQLRGGGSTDTQYF. The CDR3, as DNA: TGCGCCAGCAGCCAACTCCGCGGGGGGGGATCGACAGATACGCAGTATTTT.

The sample holds many counts of this clonotype. DNA of the CDR3: TGTGCCAGTATCCCCTCGGGTCGCCCAGATACGCAGTATTTT. Residues: CASIPSGRPDTQYF. This chain connects TRBV19 to TRBJ2-3; D remains ambiguous. Germline CDR1 and CDR2: LNHDA and SQIVND (reference sequence). This CDR3 has 14 amino acids. V was shortened by 7 bases and J by 4 bases, with 15 bases between the two germline ends.

This clonotype was counted ten times or more. This sequence joins TRBV6-2 or TRBV6-3 and TRBJ2-7, with 9 bases identical to TRBD1. Trimming took 6 bases from V and 2 from J; bases not matched to a gene: 8. The CDR3 is 15 amino acids. Per the germline V gene, CDR1 is MNHEY and CDR2 is SVGEGT. DNA of the CDR3: TGTGCCAGCAGAAGTTGGACAGGGGAAACCTACGAGCAGTACTTC. Amino acids: CASRSWTGETYEQYF.

The CDR3 DNA sequence: TGTGCCATCAGACAGGGGTCTAATGAAAAACTGTTTTTT. This sequence encodes CAIRQGSNEKLFF. V and J are TRBV10-3 and TRBJ1-4, with TRBD1 matching over 7 bases. Trimming removed 6 bases from V and 3 bases from J; junction bases left unmatched: 1. In germline, CDR1 is ENHRY, CDR2 SYGVKD. The CDR3 is 13 amino acids.

The chain is built from TRBV5-1 and TRBJ2-2, with 8 nucleotides matching TRBD2. CDR1 and CDR2 from the germline V gene are SGHRS and YFSETQ. Losses at the gene ends were 0 bases for V and 6 bases for J; bases not matched to a gene: 7. The CDR3 loop spans 16 amino acids. DNA of the CDR3: TGCGCCAGCAGCTTGGTCGAGCGGGGGTACGCCGGGGAGCTGTTTTTT. Translation gives CASSLVERGYAGELFF.

This clonotype was counted at least ten times. CDR3 protein: CASSSEQGRYGYTF. The CDR3 bases are TGTGCCAGCAGCTCGGAACAGGGGAGATATGGCTACACCTTC. V usage is TRBV7-3 and J usage is TRBJ1-2; 7 bases are shared with TRBD1. CDR3 length: 14 residues. Germline V gene lookup returns CDR1 SGHTA and CDR2 FQGTGA. The trim removed 4 bases at V and 5 bases at J, leaving 7 bases unmatched.

This clonotype was observed many times. CDR3 in DNA: TGTGCCAGCAGCTTGGACAGGGCGGCAGATACGCAGTATTTT. It codes for CASSLDRAADTQYF. The rearrangement joins TRBV5-4 to TRBJ2-3; D possibly corresponds to TRBD1 (6 bases). V lost 0 bases and J lost 4, with 9 bases in between. CDR3 length equals 14 residues. Germline lookup yields CDR1 SGHNT and CDR2 YYREEE (reference sequence).

This clonotype was counted a few times. This sequence joins TRBV20-1 and TRBJ1-2; a weak D match, TRBD1 (6 bases). CDR3 length equals 14 residues. Germline V lookup: CDR1 DFQATT, CDR2 SNEGSKA (reference sequence). Trimming shortened V by 5 bases and J by 3 bases, and 16 bases separated the two germline ends. For the CDR3, the DNA is TGCAGTGCTCGCGGGGGGGACAACTACTATGGCTACACCTTC. This sequence encodes CSARGGDNYYGYTF.

The chain has TRBV12-3 or TRBV12-4 and TRBJ1-2; 7 nucleotides align to TRBD1. With 7 bases clipped from V and 6 bases from J, the junction kept 5 bases outside the gene matches. The length of the CDR3 is 12 residues. This CDR3 is CASIRTGNGYTF. DNA for the CDR3: TGTGCCAGCATTAGGACAGGCAATGGCTACACCTTC.

This clonotype was counted only a few times. The chain couples TRBV5-5 to TRBJ2-7; tentative D call: TRBD2 (5 bases). V was shortened by 4 bases and J by 3 bases, with 14 bases between the two germline ends. Germline CDR1 is SGHKS and CDR2 is YYEKEE (reference sequence). The CDR3 runs to 14 residues. CDR3 nucleotide sequence: TGTGCCAGCAGCCTATCAGAGGGAAGCTACGAGCAGTACGTC. The encoded protein is CASSLSEGSYEQYV.

This rearrangement joins TRBV2 to TRBJ2-1; no clear D. V dropped 4 bases and J dropped 5 bases, with 15 bases sitting between them. The CDR3 has 15 amino acids. Germline-derived CDR1 and CDR2 are SNHLY and FYNNEI. CDR3: CASSAGMLGNNEQFF. The CDR3 coding sequence is TGTGCCAGCAGTGCTGGGATGTTGGGAAACAATGAGCAGTTCTTC. The variable domain in full, with the rest retrieved from reference TRBV2 and TRBJ2-1, is EPEVTQTPSHQVTQMGQEVILRCVPISNHLYFYWYRQILGQKVEFLVSFYNNEISEKSEIFDDQFSVERPDGSNFTLKIRSTKLEDSAMYFCASSAGMLGNNEQFFGPGTRLTVL.

This clonotype has a count of ten or more. V usage is TRBV4-3 and J usage is TRBJ2-6; 9 positions agree with TRBD1. CDR1 is LGHNA and CDR2 is YSLEER in the germline V gene. The trim removed 0 bases at V and 4 bases at J, leaving 4 bases unmatched. The CDR3 covers 17 residues. CDR3: CASSQEGQGTGANVLTF. The CDR3, as DNA: TGCGCCAGCAGCCAAGAAGGACAGGGGACCGGGGCCAACGTCCTGACTTTC.

In this sample, this clonotype turned up a few times. This chain connects TRBV6-6 to TRBJ1-1, with 7 nucleotides matching TRBD1. Per germline, CDR1 MNHNY and CDR2 SVGAGI (reference sequence). This CDR3 comprises 15 residues. V lost 6 bases, J lost 8 bases, and 15 bases stayed unmatched. The CDR3 DNA sequence: TGTGCCAGCAGGCACGGGGGGACAGTCAAGGGGGAAGCTTTCTTT. It translates to CASRHGGTVKGEAFF.

This clonotype was seen a handful of times. The chain is built from TRBV4-1 and TRBJ2-5, with a weak D call TRBD1 (6 bases). V lost 9 bases and J lost 5, with 16 bases in between. The CDR3 sequence is 13 residues long. Germline CDR1 reads MGHRA; CDR2 reads YSYEKL. This chain's CDR3 is CASATGIGETQYF. The CDR3 bases are TGCGCCAGTGCCACAGGGATCGGGGAGACCCAGTACTTC.

This clonotype was detected many times. The CDR3 nucleotides read TGTGCCAGCTCGACAGGAGAGAACACTGAAGCTTTCTTT. It is translated as CASSTGENTEAFF. This chain links TRBV18 with TRBJ1-1, with D perhaps matching TRBD1 (6 bases). This CDR3 comprises 13 residues. Germline V CDR1 and CDR2: KGHSH, LQKENI. V was trimmed by 6 bases and J by 1 base, leaving 9 bases between them.

This clonotype came up many times. The chain joins TRBV7-9 to TRBJ2-7, with 10 bases identical to TRBD1. V was clipped by 4 bases and J by 1 base; unmatched bases: 7. This CDR3 contains 16 residues. CDR1 is SEHNR, CDR2 FQNEAQ, per germline (reference sequence). This CDR3 is CASSSKTGGLSYEQYV. DNA of the CDR3: TGTGCCAGCAGCTCCAAGACAGGGGGCTTATCCTACGAGCAGTACGTC.

This clonotype was detected only a few times. The CDR3 spells CASSQGLAEPNEQFF. The CDR3 DNA follows: TGTGCCAGCAGCCAGGGACTAGCGGAGCCCAATGAGCAGTTCTTC. The rearrangement links TRBV7-3 to TRBJ2-1; 11 positions agree with TRBD2. The CDR3 is made up of 15 amino acids. Per germline, CDR1 SGHTA and CDR2 FQGTGA. The trim removed 5 bases at V and 6 bases at J, leaving 6 bases unmatched.